The rows below give T cell receptor beta chains drawn from one sample of a study of T-cell reconstitution after alpha-beta-depleted transplantation in children. MiXCR was run by TCRdb on the PCR reads, yielding one entry per CDR3 protein. The sample lists just under 550,000 distinct CDR3 sequences; approximately 20% were seen once. The sequencing used PBMCs from the stem cell graft donor, collected from the stem cell graft. Source of these receptors: a human donor who donated a stem cell graft to a child with acute lymphoblastic leukemia. CDR3s include the opening cysteine and the closing phenylalanine or tryptophan. The order of the fields is D gene, J gene, clone size, V gene, CDR3 DNA, CDR3 protein. D genes are given only for firm matches. Expanded clones are given a class, and other clones once, few, many or no size at all.

D: TRBD2; J: TRBJ2-3; size: -; V: TRBV7-9; DNA: TGTGCCAGCAGCTGGCCACTAGCGGGAGTGACAGATACGCAGTATTTT; CDR3: CASSWPLAGVTDTQYF
D: -; J: TRBJ2-7; size: -; V: TRBV4-1; DNA: TGCGCCAGCAGCCATTACCGGGCCTACGAGCAGTACTTC; CDR3: CASSHYRAYEQYF
D: TRBD2; J: TRBJ2-1; size: -; V: TRBV19; DNA: TGTGCCAGTAGTAGACTAGCGGGATCTTACAATGAGCAGTTCTTC; CDR3: CASSRLAGSYNEQFF
D: TRBD2; J: TRBJ2-1; size: -; V: TRBV20-1; DNA: TGCAGTGCTAGAGATGGTCTAGCGGGAGGGCTAAGCTCCTACAATGAGCAGTTCTTC; CDR3: CSARDGLAGGLSSYNEQFF
D: TRBD2; J: TRBJ2-7; size: -; V: TRBV7-2; DNA: TGTGCCAGCAGGGGACTAGCGGGAGGTTCTTCCTACGAGCAGTACTTC; CDR3: CASRGLAGGSSYEQYF
D: -; J: TRBJ1-5; size: few; V: TRBV3-1; DNA: TGTGCCAGCAGCCAAGCAGGGCCCGACAAGCCCCAGCATTTT; CDR3: CASSQAGPDKPQHF
D: -; J: TRBJ2-1; size: -; V: TRBV7-9; DNA: TGTGCCAGCAGCTTAGTAAGCTCAAAACAATCTCTTGAGCAGTTCTTC; CDR3: CASSLVSSKQSLEQFF
D: -; J: TRBJ1-3; size: -; V: TRBV7-9; DNA: TGTGCCAGCAGCCCTATACAGGGACCTTCTGGAAACACCATATATTTT; CDR3: CASSPIQGPSGNTIYF
D: TRBD1; J: TRBJ1-1; size: -; V: TRBV24-1; DNA: TGTGCCACCAGTGATTGGACAGGGGGCCGCACTGAAGCTTTCTTT; CDR3: CATSDWTGGRTEAFF
D: -; J: TRBJ2-7; size: few; V: TRBV29-1; DNA: TGCAGCGTTGGGCGGGGCATCGAGCAGTACTTC; CDR3: CSVGRGIEQYF
D: TRBD2; J: TRBJ2-5; size: few; V: TRBV12-5; DNA: TGTGCTAGTGGTCGGCCGACTAGCGGCGTTCAAGAGACCCAGTACTTC; CDR3: CASGRPTSGVQETQYF
D: TRBD2; J: TRBJ2-2; size: -; V: TRBV24-1; DNA: TGTGCCACCAGTGACTCCCTCAGTCTAGCGGGAGGTAGCGGGGAGCTGTTTTTT; CDR3: CATSDSLSLAGGSGELFF
D: -; J: TRBJ2-5; size: few; V: TRBV2; DNA: TGTGCCAGCAGCCTTTCCGGGTCCACCCAGTACTTC; CDR3: CASSLSGSTQYF
D: -; J: TRBJ2-3; size: many; V: TRBV7-2; DNA: TGTGCCAGCAGCTTAGATGGGAACACAGATACGCAGTATTTT; CDR3: CASSLDGNTDTQYF
D: -; J: TRBJ2-7; size: -; V: TRBV7-3; DNA: TGTGCCAGCAGCTGGGCGGCGGGTTTATCCTACGAGCAGTACTTC; CDR3: CASSWAAGLSYEQYF
D: TRBD2; J: TRBJ2-2; size: -; V: TRBV7-6; DNA: TGTGCCAGCAGCTTAGGACTAGCTCTCACCGGGGAGCTGTTTTTT; CDR3: CASSLGLALTGELFF
D: TRBD2; J: TRBJ2-1; size: once; V: TRBV24-1; DNA: TGTGCCACCAGACCCGTTCTAGCGGGCCTTTACAATGAGCAGTTCTTC; CDR3: CATRPVLAGLYNEQFF
D: TRBD2; J: TRBJ2-7; size: -; V: TRBV29-1; DNA: TGCAGCGTTGAAGATGGAAGCGGGGCAAACTACGAGCAGTACTTC; CDR3: CSVEDGSGANYEQYF
D: -; J: TRBJ1-5; size: few; V: TRBV7-9; DNA: TGTGCCAGCAGCTCTGATGCCCAGCCCCAGCATTTT; CDR3: CASSSDAQPQHF
D: -; J: TRBJ2-1; size: -; V: TRBV12-3/TRBV12-4; DNA: TGTGCCAGCAGTTTAGAGGAGGAGAGCTCCTACAATGAGCAGTTCTTC; CDR3: CASSLEEESSYNEQFF
D: TRBD1; J: TRBJ1-1; size: few; V: TRBV7-9; DNA: TGTGCCAGCAGCCAGGCGACAGGGATGAACACTGAAGCTTTCTTT; CDR3: CASSQATGMNTEAFF
D: -; J: TRBJ2-7; size: -; V: TRBV15; DNA: TGTGCCACCAGCAGAGTCCACATAGCGGCCGAGCAGTACTTC; CDR3: CATSRVHIAAEQYF
D: -; J: TRBJ2-2; size: few; V: TRBV29-1; DNA: TGCAGCGGACGGACGAACACCGGGGAGCTGTTTTTT; CDR3: CSGRTNTGELFF
D: -; J: TRBJ2-3; size: -; V: TRBV24-1; DNA: TGTGCCACCAGTGAAGAGGGGCCAGATACGCAGTATTTT; CDR3: CATSEEGPDTQYF